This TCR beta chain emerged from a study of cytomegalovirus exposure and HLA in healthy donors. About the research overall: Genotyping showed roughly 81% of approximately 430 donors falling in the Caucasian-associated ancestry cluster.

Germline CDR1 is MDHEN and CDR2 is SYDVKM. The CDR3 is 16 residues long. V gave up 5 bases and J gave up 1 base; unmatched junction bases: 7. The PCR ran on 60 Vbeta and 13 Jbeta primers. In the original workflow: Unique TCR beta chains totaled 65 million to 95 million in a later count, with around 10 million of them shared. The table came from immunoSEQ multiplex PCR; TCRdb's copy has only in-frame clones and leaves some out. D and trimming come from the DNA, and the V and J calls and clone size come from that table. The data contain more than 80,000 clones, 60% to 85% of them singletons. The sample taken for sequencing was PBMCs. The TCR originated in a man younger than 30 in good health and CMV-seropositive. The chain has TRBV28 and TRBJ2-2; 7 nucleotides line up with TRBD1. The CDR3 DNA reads TGTGCCAGCAGTACTCCGACAGGGATGAACACCGGGGAGCTGTTTTTT. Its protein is CASSTPTGMNTGELFF.